This TCR beta chain was identified in a study of cytomegalovirus exposure and HLA in healthy donors. Study conclusions and caveats: Later, an analysis found that TCR clusters from the first cohort tended to co-occur in the 130 or so validation repertoires.

The CDR3 contains 15 residues. V lost 6 bases and J lost 4; bases outside the gene matches: 9. CDR1 and CDR2 (germline): MNHEY, SVGAGI. Only one count was recorded for this clone. Antigen specificity is unknown. Libraries were prepared by immunoSEQ multiplex PCR; TCRdb keeps only in-frame clonotypes and omits some of them. The sample lists roughly 120,000 clones; about nine tenths were seen once. This clonotype was obtained from a man aged 18 to 29 in good health and CMV-seronegative. The rearrangement uses TRBV6-5 and TRBJ1-3; TRBD1 matches 7 bases. The sequenced material came from PBMCs. The CDR3 sequence: CASSRGTDGGNTIYF. CDR3 DNA: TGTGCCAGCAGCCGCGGGACAGACGGGGGAAACACCATATATTTT.